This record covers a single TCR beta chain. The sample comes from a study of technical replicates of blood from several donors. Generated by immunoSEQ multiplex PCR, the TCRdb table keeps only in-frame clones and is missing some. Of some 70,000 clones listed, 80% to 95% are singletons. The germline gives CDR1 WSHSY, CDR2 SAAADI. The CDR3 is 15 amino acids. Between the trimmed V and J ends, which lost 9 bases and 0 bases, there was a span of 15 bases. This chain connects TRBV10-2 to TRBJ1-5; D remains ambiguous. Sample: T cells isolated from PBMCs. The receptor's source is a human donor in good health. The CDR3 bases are TGCGCCAGTACAGTCGATGGCCGTAGCAATCAGCCCCAGCATTTT. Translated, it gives CASTVDGRSNQPQHF.